This note documents a single TCR beta chain sequence. The specificity of this receptor is unknown. No base-level quality is on record; no much larger clone is a single base apart. The collaborating institutions used their own protocols to collect whole blood in K2EDTA tubes. For TCRbeta analysis, collaborator samples were shipped as frozen whole blood, as isolated PBMCs, or as DNA extracted from either sample type. TCRbeta CDR3 regions were amplified from genomic DNA by means of the immunoSEQ Assay, a bias-controlled multiplex PCR. In the original analysis: Nucleated cell counts per sample were estimated from amplification of reference gene primers within the assay. To quantify the absolute abundance of each unique TCRbeta CDR3 rearrangement, sequence reads were collapsed and filtered. Productive Simpson clonality was computed per sample as the square root of Simpson's diversity index over productive rearrangements. TCRdb took this table from immuneACCESS and kept in-frame rearrangements with V and J called. Such tables lack part of the clones; where checked against another copy, unresolved V genes explain under half of the gap, and the rest is unexplained. V and J calls and clone size follow that table, whereas D and trimming were derived from the DNA. The sample yields approximately 39,000 clones; 85% to 90% were counted once. 24% of the sample lies in the top ten.

The sample belongs to a study of blood T cell repertoires in COVID-19 (dated by TCRdb to the early 2020s). A note on the overall study: Collaborator samples came from the United States, Italy and Spain and covered acute and convalescent phases of COVID-19. The material from the prospective study consisted of cDNA or gDNA derived from T cells, B-cell-depleted T cells, or PBMCs. Subjects who had been exposed to COVID-19, were actively infected with it, or had recovered from it provided the deeply sampled blood TCRbeta repertoires that made up the dataset. The repertoires were released in a freely available public database meant as a resource for research on the immune response to SARS-CoV-2. Samples were obtained from the ongoing ImmuneRACE study (first 160 participants) and from 1,254 subjects provided by 6 global collaborators. A de-identified subject ID, COVID-19 status, age in years and sex were almost always included in the sample metadata. Where available, HLA class I and class II types were obtained from metadata supplied by the sample provider rather than from assay-based typing.

Results the study describes overall, beyond this receptor: Clinical and demographic metadata were provided uncurated, with the amount varying by source and participant.

Material: peripheral blood. This receptor was identified in a man aged 45-60 years with active or convalescent COVID-19.

The DNA sequence is given as TGTGCCAGCAGTCACAGGGTCCACAATGAGCAGTTCTTC. Translated, this is CASSHRVHNEQFF. The rearrangement joined TRBV7-2 to TRBJ2-1; a tentative D call is TRBD1 (6 bases match). The CDR3 runs 13 amino acids, cysteine and phenylalanine included. Solely the CDR3 DNA is kept, with 39 bases framed from the first base. CDR1 and CDR2, looked up from the germline V gene, are SGHTA and FQGNSA. V is shortened by 6 bases, J by 5 bases, and the region joining them spans 11 bases.